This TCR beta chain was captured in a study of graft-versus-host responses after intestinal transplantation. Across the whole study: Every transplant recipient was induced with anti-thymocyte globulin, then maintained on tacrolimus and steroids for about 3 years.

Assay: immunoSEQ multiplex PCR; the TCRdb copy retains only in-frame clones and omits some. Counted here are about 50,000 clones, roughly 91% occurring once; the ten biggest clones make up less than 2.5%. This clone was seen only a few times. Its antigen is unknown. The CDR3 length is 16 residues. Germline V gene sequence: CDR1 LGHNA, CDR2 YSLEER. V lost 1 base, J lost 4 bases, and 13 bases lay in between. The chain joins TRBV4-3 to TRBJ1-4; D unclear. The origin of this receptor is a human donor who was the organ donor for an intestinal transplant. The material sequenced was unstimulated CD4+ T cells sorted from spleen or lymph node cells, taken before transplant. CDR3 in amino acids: CASSQALRGFNEKLFF. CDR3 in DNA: TGCGCCAGCAGCCAAGCCTTACGGGGATTTAATGAAAAACTGTTTTTT.